Shown below are 2 T cell receptor beta chains from a single sample sequenced in a study of tissue T cells after allogeneic stem cell transplantation (dated 2022 in TCRdb). Libraries were made using the immunoSEQ multiplex PCR assay. This immuneACCESS table, as held by TCRdb, lists in-frame sequences with V and J called but not all clones. Of the missing ones, under half trace to an unresolved V gene in checked studies; the others have no known cause. This sample lists about 5,100 clones; over 30% were detected once. Clones ranked in the top ten supply roughly 24% of the sample. The meaning of the sample's time point label: mouse harvest day 14 after allogeneic transplant. Each mouse graft, delivered by tail vein injection, combined 10^6 splenic CD5+ T cells with 10^7 T-cell-depleted bone marrow cells. The sequenced sample was gut tissue. The receptors here all came from a female BALB/c mouse given C57BL/6 T cells with graft-versus-host disease after an allogeneic hematopoietic cell transplant.

This clone rates as large. These gene names are mouse names. The read terminates 1 residue before the CDR3 end, so the remaining end is supplied by the germline J gene. The chain couples TRBV26 to TRBJ2-1; the D is unclear. The CDR3 extends over 15 amino acids. The V end lost 2 bases, the J end lost 0 bases, and 8 bases lay between the germline ends. Germline CDR1 is KGHPV and CDR2 is FQNQEV (reference sequence). CDR3 sequence: CASSLDNYNYAEQFF. CDR3 DNA, as far as it was read: TGTGCCAGCAGTCTGGACAATTATAACTATGCTGAGCAGTTC. Drawing the rest from reference TRBV26 and TRBJ2-1, the complete variable domain is NSKVIQTPRYLVKGQGQKAKMRCIPEKGHPVVFWYQQNKNNEFKFLINFQNQEVLQQIDMTEKRFSAECPSNSPCSLEIQSSEAGDSALYLCASSLDNYNYAEQFFGPGTRLTVL.

By frequency in the sample, this clone is medium-sized. Gene names refer to mouse genes. The DNA ends 1 residue before the CDR3 does, and the rest of the CDR3 is filled in from the germline J gene. This chain uses TRBV5 with TRBJ1-5; D not certain. V lost 4 bases and J 1 base, leaving 5 bases between the germline ends. CDR1 is LGHNA, CDR2 YNLKQL, per germline (reference sequence). The CDR3 totals 13 residues. CDR3: CASSPHNNQAPLF. Incomplete CDR3 DNA: TGTGCCAGCAGCCCACACAACAACCAGGCTCCGCTT.